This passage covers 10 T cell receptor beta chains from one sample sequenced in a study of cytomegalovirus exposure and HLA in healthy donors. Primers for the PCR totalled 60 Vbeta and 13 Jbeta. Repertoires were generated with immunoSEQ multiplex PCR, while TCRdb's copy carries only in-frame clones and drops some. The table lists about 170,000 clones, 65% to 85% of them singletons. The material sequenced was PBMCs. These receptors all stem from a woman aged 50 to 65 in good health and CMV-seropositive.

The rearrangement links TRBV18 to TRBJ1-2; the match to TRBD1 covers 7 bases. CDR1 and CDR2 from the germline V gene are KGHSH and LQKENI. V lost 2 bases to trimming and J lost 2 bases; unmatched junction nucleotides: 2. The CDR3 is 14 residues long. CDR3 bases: TGTGCCAGCTCACCAGACAGGGCCAACTATGGCTACACCTTC. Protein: CASSPDRANYGYTF.

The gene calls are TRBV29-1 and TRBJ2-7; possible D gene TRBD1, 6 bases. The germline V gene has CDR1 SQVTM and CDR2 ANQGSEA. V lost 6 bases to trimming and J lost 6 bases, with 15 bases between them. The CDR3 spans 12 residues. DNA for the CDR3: TGCAGCGTAGGGGGATCTGGGGCCGAGCAGTACTTC. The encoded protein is CSVGGSGAEQYF.

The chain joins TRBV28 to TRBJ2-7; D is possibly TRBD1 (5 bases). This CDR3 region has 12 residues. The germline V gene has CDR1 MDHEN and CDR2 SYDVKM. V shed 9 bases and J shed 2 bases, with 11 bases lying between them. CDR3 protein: CASLQAPYEQYF. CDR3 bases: TGTGCCAGTCTACAGGCCCCCTACGAGCAGTACTTC.

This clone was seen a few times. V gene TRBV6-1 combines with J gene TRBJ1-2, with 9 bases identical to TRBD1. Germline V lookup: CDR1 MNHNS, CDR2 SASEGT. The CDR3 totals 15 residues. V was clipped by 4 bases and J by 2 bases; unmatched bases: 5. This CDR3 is CASSVAGTGNYGYTF. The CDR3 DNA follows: TGTGCCAGCAGTGTGGCCGGGACAGGGAACTATGGCTACACCTTC.

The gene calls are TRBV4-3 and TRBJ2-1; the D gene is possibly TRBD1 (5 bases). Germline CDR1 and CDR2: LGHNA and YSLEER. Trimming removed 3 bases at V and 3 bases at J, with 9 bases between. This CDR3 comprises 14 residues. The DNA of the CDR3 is TGCGCCAGCAGCCAGAGTCAGGGCTACAATGAGCAGTTCTTC. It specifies CASSQSQGYNEQFF.

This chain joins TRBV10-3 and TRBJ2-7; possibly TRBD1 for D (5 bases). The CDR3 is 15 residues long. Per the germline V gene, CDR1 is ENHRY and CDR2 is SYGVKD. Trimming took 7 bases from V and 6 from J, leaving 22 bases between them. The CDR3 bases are TGTGCCATCACTCCCTCGGCAGGGATCGGGTCCGAGCAGTACTTC. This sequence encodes CAITPSAGIGSEQYF.

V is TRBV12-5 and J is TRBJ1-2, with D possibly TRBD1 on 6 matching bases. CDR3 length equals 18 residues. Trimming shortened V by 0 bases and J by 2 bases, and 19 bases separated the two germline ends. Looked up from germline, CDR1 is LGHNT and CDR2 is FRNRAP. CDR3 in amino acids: CASGLVQGAGRANYGYTF. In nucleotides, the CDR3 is TGTGCTAGTGGTTTGGTACAGGGTGCGGGCAGGGCGAACTATGGCTACACCTTC.

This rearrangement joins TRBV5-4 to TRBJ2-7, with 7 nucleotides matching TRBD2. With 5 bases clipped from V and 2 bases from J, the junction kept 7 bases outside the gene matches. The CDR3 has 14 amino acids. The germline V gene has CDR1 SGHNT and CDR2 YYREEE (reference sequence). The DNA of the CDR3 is TGTGCCAGCAGTTTCCGGGGGGAGCCCTACGAGCAGTACTTC. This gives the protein CASSFRGEPYEQYF.

The CDR3 protein is CASWGRETYEQYF. The CDR3 coding sequence is TGTGCCAGCTGGGGCAGAGAAACCTACGAGCAGTACTTC. The chain uses TRBV28 and TRBJ2-7, with D perhaps TRBD1 (5 bases). CDR3 length: 13 amino acids. Trimming shortened V by 8 bases and J by 2 bases, and 13 bases separated the two germline ends. Germline loops: CDR1 MDHEN, CDR2 SYDVKM. The full variable domain, in which reference TRBV28 and TRBJ2-7 provide the parts outside the CDR3, is DVKVTQSSRYLVKRTGEKVFLECVQDMDHENMFWYRQDPGLGLRLIYFSYDVKMKEKGDIPEGYSVSREKKERFSLILESASTNQTSMYLCASWGRETYEQYFGPGTRLTVT.

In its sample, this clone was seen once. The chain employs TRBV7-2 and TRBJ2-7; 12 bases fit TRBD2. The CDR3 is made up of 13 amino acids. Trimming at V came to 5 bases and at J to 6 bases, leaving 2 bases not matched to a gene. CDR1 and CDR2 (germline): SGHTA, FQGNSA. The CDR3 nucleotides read TGTGCCAGCAGCCAACTAGCGGGAGGCGAGCAGTACTTC. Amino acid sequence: CASSQLAGGEQYF.